The present T cell receptor beta chain was sequenced within a study of T cell repertoires in cytomegalovirus infection (dated by TCRdb to the late 2010s). Background for the entire study: Recently identified HLA-C-restricted CMV epitopes, whose presentation resists viral immunomodulation, were targeted by peptide stimulations together with well-studied HLA-B-restricted epitopes. The HLA type of each donor mattered for the analysis, because public TCR beta signatures pointed to carriage of CMV infection along with the matching HLA type. Beyond this particular receptor, the publication reports: The ex vivo response was dominated by HLA-C-restricted CMV-specific TCR beta clonotypes, which also provided the single most frequent clonotype in two of eight donors. In both this cohort and an independent roughly 360-donor cohort, the cumulative frequency of public TCR beta family members distinguished carriers of CMV infection plus the relevant HLA type.

Comments on this clonotype: What this receptor recognizes is not known. No base quality values were provided; no much bigger clone lies one nucleotide off.

V gives up 0 bases and J gives up 5 bases, and the segment between their germline ends measures 17 bases. CDR1 and CDR2 were assigned from the germline V gene as SGHTA and FQGNSA. Spanning cysteine to phenylalanine, the CDR3 consists of 17 amino acids. Of the read, only the CDR3 DNA is kept; its 51 bases are in frame from base 1. Per the publication, the treatment or condition label means: in vitro stimulation with specific CMV peptide epitopes to enrich CMV-specific T cells. The instrument given in TCRdb is Illumina HiSeq 1500. TCRdb trimmed public reads at Q25 via fastp, called clones via MiXCR and kept in-frame beta chains. Entries that share a CDR3 protein sequence are merged under the most common genes and DNA. The sample includes about 500,000 distinct CDR3 sequences, with 33% observed a single time. 15% to 20% of the sample rests with the top ten.

Sample: cultured PBMCs, taken from culture after CMV antigen stimulation. The chain is assembled from TRBV7-2 and TRBJ2-1; a tentative D call is TRBD2 (5 bases match). The TCR originated in a human donor in good health (CMV status not recorded). Some clones in this sample may be carry-over from other donors' samples. Read as DNA, the sequence is TGTGCCAGCAGCTTAGCGGGAGCTACCTTCACTGACAATGAGCAGTTCTTC. Translated, it reads CASSLAGATFTDNEQFF.